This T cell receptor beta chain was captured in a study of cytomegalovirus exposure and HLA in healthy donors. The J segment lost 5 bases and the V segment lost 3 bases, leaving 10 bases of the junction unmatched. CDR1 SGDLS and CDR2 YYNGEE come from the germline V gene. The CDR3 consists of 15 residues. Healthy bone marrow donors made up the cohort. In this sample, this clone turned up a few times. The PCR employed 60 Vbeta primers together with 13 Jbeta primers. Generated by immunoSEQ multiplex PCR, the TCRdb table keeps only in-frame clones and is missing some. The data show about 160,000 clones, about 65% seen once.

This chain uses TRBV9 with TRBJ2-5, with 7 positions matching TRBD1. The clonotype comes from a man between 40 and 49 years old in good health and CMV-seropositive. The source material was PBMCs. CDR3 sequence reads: CASSAATGRHETQYF. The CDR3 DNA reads TGTGCCAGCAGCGCGGCGACAGGGAGACATGAGACCCAGTACTTC.